The present entry profiles one T cell receptor (beta chain) with its context. The antigen remains unidentified. The CDR3 has 11 amino acids. V shed 5 bases and J shed 4 bases, with 6 bases lying between them. The V gene's germline CDR1 is MNHEY and CDR2 SVGAGI. The culture ran for nine to ten days, and then CD4+ T cells were isolated. It was between March and December 2020 that the person had a SARS-CoV-2 infection confirmed by PCR. All study participants received two doses of BNT162b2 or mRNA-1273 vaccine. IL-2 medium took the place of half the medium on both days 3 and 7. This entry belongs to a study of vaccination effects on CD4 cells after COVID-19. Study summary: Viral peptide pool expansion of antigen-specific CD4+ T cells preceded sequencing in the ViraFEST assay. Post-vaccine sampling took place a median of 72 days after the second dose.

The assay was immunoSEQ multiplex PCR, and TCRdb's table has in-frame clones only and misses some. The sample contains roughly 51,000 clones, about 70% of which appear only once. Study-wide points: Clones arising from infection and from vaccination showed marked clonal contraction late after vaccination.

V usage is TRBV6-5 and J usage is TRBJ2-7; D call uncertain. The sequence was collected from a human donor who had a prior SARS-CoV-2 infection. The starting material was CD4+ T cells from PBMCs cultured without peptide, obtained after COVID-19 vaccination. The CDR3 spells CASSSAYEQYF. DNA of the CDR3: TGTGCCAGCAGTAGCGCGTACGAGCAGTACTTC.